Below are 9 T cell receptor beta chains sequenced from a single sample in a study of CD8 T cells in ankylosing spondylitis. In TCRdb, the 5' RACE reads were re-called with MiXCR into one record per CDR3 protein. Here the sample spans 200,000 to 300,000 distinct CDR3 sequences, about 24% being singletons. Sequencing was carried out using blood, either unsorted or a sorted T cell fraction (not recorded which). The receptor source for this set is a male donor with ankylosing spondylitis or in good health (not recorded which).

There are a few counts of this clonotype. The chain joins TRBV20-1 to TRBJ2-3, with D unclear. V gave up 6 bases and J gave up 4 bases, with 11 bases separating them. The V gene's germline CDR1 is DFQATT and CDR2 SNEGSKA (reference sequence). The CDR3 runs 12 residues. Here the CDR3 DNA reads TGCAGTGCCCCTGTTCGTCCAGATACGCAGTATTTT. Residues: CSAPVRPDTQYF.

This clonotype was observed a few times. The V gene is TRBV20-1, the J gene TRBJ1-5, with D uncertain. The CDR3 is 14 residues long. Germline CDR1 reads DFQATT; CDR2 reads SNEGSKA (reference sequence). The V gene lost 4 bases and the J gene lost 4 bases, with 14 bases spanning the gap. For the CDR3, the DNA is TGCAGTGCTACCAGGACGGAAACTAATCAGCCCCAGCATTTT. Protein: CSATRTETNQPQHF.

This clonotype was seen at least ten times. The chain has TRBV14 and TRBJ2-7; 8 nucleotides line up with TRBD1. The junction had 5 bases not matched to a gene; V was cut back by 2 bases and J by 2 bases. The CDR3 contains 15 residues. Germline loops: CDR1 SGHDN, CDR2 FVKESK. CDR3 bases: TGTGCCAGCAGCCAACAGGGGGCAGGAACCTACGAGCAGTACTTC. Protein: CASSQQGAGTYEQYF. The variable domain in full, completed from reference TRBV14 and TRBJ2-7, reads EAGVTQFPSHSVIEKGQTVTLRCDPISGHDNLYWYRRVMGKEIKFLLHFVKESKQDESGMPNNRFLAERTGGTYSTLKVQPAELEDSGVYFCASSQQGAGTYEQYFGPGTRLTVT.

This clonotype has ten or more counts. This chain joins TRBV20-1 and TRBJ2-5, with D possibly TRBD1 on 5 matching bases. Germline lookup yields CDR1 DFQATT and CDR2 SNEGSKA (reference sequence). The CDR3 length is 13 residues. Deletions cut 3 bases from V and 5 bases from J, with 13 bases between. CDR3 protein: CSASQGRHETQYF. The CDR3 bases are TGCAGTGCTAGTCAGGGTAGACACGAGACCCAGTACTTC.

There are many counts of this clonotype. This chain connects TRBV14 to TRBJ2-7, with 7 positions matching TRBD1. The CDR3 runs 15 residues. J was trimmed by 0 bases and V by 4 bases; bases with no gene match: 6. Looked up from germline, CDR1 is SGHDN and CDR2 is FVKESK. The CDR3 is CASSLSGTVSYEQYF. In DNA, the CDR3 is TGTGCCAGCAGCCTTTCCGGGACAGTCTCCTACGAGCAGTACTTC.

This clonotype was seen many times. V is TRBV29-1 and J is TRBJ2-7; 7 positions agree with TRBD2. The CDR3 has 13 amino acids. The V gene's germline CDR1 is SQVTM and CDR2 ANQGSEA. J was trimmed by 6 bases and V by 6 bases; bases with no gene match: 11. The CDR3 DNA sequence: TGCAGCGTGGCGTGGGGACTACGTCCCGAGCAGTACTTC. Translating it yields CSVAWGLRPEQYF.

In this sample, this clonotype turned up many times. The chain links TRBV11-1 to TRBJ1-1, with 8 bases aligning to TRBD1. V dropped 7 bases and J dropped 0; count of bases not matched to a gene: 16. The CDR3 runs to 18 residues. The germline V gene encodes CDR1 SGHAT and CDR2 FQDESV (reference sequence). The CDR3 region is CASNPGTGTPRMNTEAFF. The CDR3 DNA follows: TGTGCCAGCAACCCCGGGACAGGCACACCCAGGATGAACACTGAAGCTTTCTTT.

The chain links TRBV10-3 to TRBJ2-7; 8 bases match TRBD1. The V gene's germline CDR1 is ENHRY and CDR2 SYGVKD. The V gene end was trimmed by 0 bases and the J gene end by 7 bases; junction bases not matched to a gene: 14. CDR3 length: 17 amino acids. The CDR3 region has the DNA TGTGCCATCAGTGAGTCGACTGGCGTTCAGGGGGCTCGGGAGCAGTACTTC. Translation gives CAISESTGVQGAREQYF.

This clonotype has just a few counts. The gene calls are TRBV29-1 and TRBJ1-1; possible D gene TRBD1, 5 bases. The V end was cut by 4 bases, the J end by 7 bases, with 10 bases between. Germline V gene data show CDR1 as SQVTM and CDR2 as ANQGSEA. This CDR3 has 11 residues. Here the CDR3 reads CSVGGTFEAFF. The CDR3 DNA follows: TGCAGCGTTGGGGGGACTTTTGAAGCTTTCTTT.